This note documents a single T cell receptor beta chain sequence. The antigen is undetermined. RNA, once extracted, was reverse transcribed into cDNA for use as the sequencing template. Profiling relied on immunoSEQ multiplex PCR, and the TCRdb table lists in-frame clones only, not all of them. Of about 210,000 clones detected, just over 65% appear once; the ten largest clones hold more than 1%. Germline V gene sequence: CDR1 MGHRA, CDR2 YSYEKL. CDR3 length: 16 amino acids. The V gene end was trimmed by 0 bases and the J gene end by 4 bases; junction bases not matched to a gene: 8. The sample's treatment: oral pan-JAK inhibitor, 5-10 mg twice daily. In alopecia areata patients, both lesional scalp punch biopsies and peripheral blood were collected. This entry belongs to a study of CD8+ T cells in alopecia areata. Points from the study as a whole: Higher clonality was seen in lesional scalp than in normal scalp, especially in alopecia totalis/universalis. Among the cells sequenced in scalp samples are also the resident alphabeta T cells of normal skin.

The clonotype comes from a human donor with alopecia areata. The gene calls are TRBV4-1 and TRBJ2-7; TRBD1 matches 8 bases. The specimen comprised CD4+ T cells sorted from blood, sampled at week 44, from a patient treated with tofacitinib. The CDR3 protein is CASSQEVGTGQYEQYF. As DNA, the CDR3 is TGCGCCAGCAGCCAAGAAGTCGGGACAGGACAGTACGAGCAGTACTTC.